These 4 T cell receptor beta chains were sequenced from one sample in a study of blood T cell repertoires in COVID-19. Some clones are missing from TCRdb's copy, which holds only in-frame ones; the method was immunoSEQ multiplex PCR. Of around 450,000 clones in the sample, about 89% were seen once. Sequencing was performed on peripheral blood. These receptors originate from a woman under 40 with acute or convalescent COVID-19.

The chain recombines TRBV3-1 (or the pseudogene TRBV3-2) with TRBJ2-7; 8 bases are shared with TRBD1. Germline trimming cut 7 bases from V and 1 base from J; bases unmatched to any gene: 3. Germline V CDR1 and CDR2: LGHDT, YNNKEL (reference sequence). The CDR3 is 13 amino acids. The CDR3 loop is CASTDRGSYEQYF. The CDR3 DNA sequence: TGTGCCAGCACCGACAGGGGTTCCTACGAGCAGTACTTC.

The sample holds one count of this clone. V and J are TRBV28 and TRBJ2-5; 11 nucleotides line up with TRBD2. Germline V gene data show CDR1 as MDHEN and CDR2 as SYDVKM. This CDR3 is built from 17 residues. Trimming removed 1 base from V and 5 bases from J; junction bases left unmatched: 9. This CDR3 reads CASSLFRLAGGRETQYF. CDR3 nucleotides: TGTGCCAGCAGTTTATTCCGTTTAGCGGGGGGGCGGGAGACCCAGTACTTC.

The chain uses TRBV12-5 and TRBJ2-7, with TRBD1 matching over 8 bases. Germline V gene lookup returns CDR1 LGHNT and CDR2 FRNRAP. V was pared by 1 base and J by 1 base, with 6 bases of the junction left unmatched. The CDR3 contains 16 residues. As DNA, the CDR3 is TGTGCTAGTGGTTTGGGGAGGGACAGGTTTTCCTACGAGCAGTACTTC. This translates into CASGLGRDRFSYEQYF.

As regards this clone: The sample carries other DNA sequences with the same CDR3. This rearrangement joins TRBV5-1 to TRBJ1-4; 8 bases match TRBD1. CDR3 length equals 14 residues. In germline, CDR1 is SGHRS, CDR2 YFSETQ. V lost 0 bases, J lost 8 bases, and 3 bases stayed unmatched. CDR3 region: CASSLGQGAEKLFF. The CDR3 DNA follows: TGCGCCAGCAGCTTGGGTCAGGGGGCGGAAAAACTGTTTTTT.